The 8 T cell receptor beta chains below were found in one sample sequenced in a study of blood T cell repertoires in COVID-19. The method was immunoSEQ multiplex PCR; TCRdb's version includes in-frame clones alone and lacks a portion of them. The sample contains about 43,000 clones, under 85% of which appear only once. The sequenced material came from peripheral blood. These receptor sequences come from a man aged 80 or over in a cohort sampled during active COVID-19.

The CDR3 protein is CASSQVLRRDSYEQYF. As DNA, the CDR3 is TGCGCCAGCAGCCAAGTACTCCGACGGGACTCCTACGAGCAGTACTTC. The chain employs TRBV4-1 and TRBJ2-7; perhaps TRBD2 as D (5 bases). Trimming pared 1 base from V and 0 bases from J, leaving 13 bases between. CDR3 length: 16 residues. The germline V gene has CDR1 MGHRA and CDR2 YSYEKL.

The V and J genes are TRBV4-1 and TRBJ2-5; TRBD1 matches 8 bases. The germline CDR1 and CDR2 sequences are MGHRA and YSYEKL. This CDR3 is built from 13 residues. Unmatched junction bases numbered 3, after V lost 4 bases and J lost 5 bases. In DNA form, the CDR3 reads TGCGCCAGCAGCCCCAGGGGGCAGGAGACCCAGTACTTC. It translates to CASSPRGQETQYF.

This clone was observed a handful of times. V gene TRBV3-1 (or the pseudogene TRBV3-2) combines with J gene TRBJ1-2, with D perhaps matching TRBD1 (6 bases). The ends were cut back, 4 bases at V and 8 bases at J, with 17 bases in the middle. This CDR3 contains 14 residues. CDR1 and CDR2 from the germline V gene are LGHDT and YNNKEL (reference sequence). The CDR3 bases are TGTGCCAGCAGCCGACAGGCCCAAACCGGCGGCTACACCTTC. It encodes CASSRQAQTGGYTF.

With regard to this clone: Other DNA sequences within the sample encode an identical CDR3. The V gene is TRBV3-1 (or the pseudogene TRBV3-2), the J gene TRBJ1-1, with TRBD1 matching over 10 bases. V gave up 3 bases and J gave up 5 bases; unmatched junction bases: 3. Germline CDR1 LGHDT, CDR2 YNNKEL (reference sequence). The length of the CDR3 is 14 residues. The CDR3 is CASSHRTGGTEAFF. CDR3 coding DNA: TGTGCCAGCAGCCACCGGACAGGGGGAACTGAAGCTTTCTTT.

This clone is medium-sized within its sample. The V call is TRBV5-1, the J call TRBJ1-3, with D perhaps matching TRBD1 (5 bases). With 4 bases removed from V and 2 bases from J, the gap between germline ends came to 13 bases. The CDR3 covers 15 residues. Germline V CDR1 and CDR2: SGHRS, YFSETQ. The CDR3 region has the DNA TGCGCCAGCAGCCACAGTGGGGGGACTGGAAACACCATATATTTT. Protein product: CASSHSGGTGNTIYF.

This rearrangement joins TRBV5-1 to TRBJ2-7; 8 bases line up with TRBD1. Trimming at V came to 0 bases and at J to 2 bases, leaving 4 bases not matched to a gene. CDR3 length: 15 residues. Germline assignment: CDR1 SGHRS and CDR2 YFSETQ. CDR3 sequence reads: CASSLVTGQAYEQYF. DNA for the CDR3: TGCGCCAGCAGCTTGGTGACGGGACAGGCCTACGAGCAGTACTTC.

The rearrangement uses TRBV5-1 and TRBJ2-7; 13 bases align to TRBD2. The CDR3 consists of 18 residues. Germline V gene lookup returns CDR1 SGHRS and CDR2 YFSETQ. The V segment lost 4 bases and the J segment 0 bases; nucleotides outside the gene matches: 10. CDR3 sequence reads: CASSPVPGLAGISYEQYF. Written as DNA, the CDR3 is TGCGCCAGCAGCCCAGTCCCGGGACTAGCGGGGATCTCCTACGAGCAGTACTTC.

The rearrangement joins TRBV11-3 to TRBJ2-3, with TRBD1 matching 9 bases. Germline V gene lookup returns CDR1 SGHNT and CDR2 YENEEA. V trimming: 1 base; J trimming: 4 bases; junction bases outside the gene matches: 3. CDR3 length equals 15 residues. CDR3 DNA sequence: TGTGCCAGCAGCTTAGGGGGGACAGGGTCAGATACGCAGTATTTT. Protein sequence: CASSLGGTGSDTQYF.